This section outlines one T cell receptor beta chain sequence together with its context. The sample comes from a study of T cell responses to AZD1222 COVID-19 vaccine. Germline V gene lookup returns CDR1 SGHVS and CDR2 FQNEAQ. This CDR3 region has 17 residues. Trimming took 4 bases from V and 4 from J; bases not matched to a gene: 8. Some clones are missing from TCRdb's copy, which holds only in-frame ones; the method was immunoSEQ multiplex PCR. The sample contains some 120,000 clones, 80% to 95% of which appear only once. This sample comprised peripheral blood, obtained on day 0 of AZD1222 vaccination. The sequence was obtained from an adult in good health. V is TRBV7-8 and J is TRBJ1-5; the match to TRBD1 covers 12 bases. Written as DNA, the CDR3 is TGTGCCAGCAGCTCTTTTGGGGACAGGGGGCGGAATCAGCCCCAGCATTTT. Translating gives CASSSFGDRGRNQPQHF. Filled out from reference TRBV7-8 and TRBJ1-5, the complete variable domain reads GAGVSQSPRYKVAKRGQDVALRCDPISGHVSLFWYQQALGQGPEFLTYFQNEAQLDKSGLPSDRFFAERPEGSVSTLKIQRTQQEDSAVYLCASSSFGDRGRNQPQHFGDGTRLSIL.